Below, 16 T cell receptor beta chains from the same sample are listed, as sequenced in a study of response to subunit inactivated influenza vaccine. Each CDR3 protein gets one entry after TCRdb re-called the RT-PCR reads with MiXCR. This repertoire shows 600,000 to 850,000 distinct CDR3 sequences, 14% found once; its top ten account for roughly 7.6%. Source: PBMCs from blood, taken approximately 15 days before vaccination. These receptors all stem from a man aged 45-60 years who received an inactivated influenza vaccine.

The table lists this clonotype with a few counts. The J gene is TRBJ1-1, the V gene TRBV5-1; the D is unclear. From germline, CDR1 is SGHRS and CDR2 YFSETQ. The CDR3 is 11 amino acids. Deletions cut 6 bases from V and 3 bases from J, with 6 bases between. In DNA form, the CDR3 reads TGCGCCAGCACCTACGACACTGAAGCTTTCTTT. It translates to CASTYDTEAFF.

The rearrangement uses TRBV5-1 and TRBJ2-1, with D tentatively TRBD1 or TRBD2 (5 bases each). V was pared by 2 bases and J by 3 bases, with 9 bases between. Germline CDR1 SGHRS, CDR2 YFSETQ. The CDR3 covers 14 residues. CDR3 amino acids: CASSFWGSYNEQFF. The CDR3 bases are TGCGCCAGCAGCTTTTGGGGGAGCTACAATGAGCAGTTCTTC.

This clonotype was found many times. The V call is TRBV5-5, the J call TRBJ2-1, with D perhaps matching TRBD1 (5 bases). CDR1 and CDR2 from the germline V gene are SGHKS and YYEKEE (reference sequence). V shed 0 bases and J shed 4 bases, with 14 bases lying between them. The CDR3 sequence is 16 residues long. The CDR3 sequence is CASSLVPDTRYNEQFF. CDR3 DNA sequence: TGTGCCAGCAGCTTGGTCCCGGACACAAGGTACAATGAGCAGTTCTTC.

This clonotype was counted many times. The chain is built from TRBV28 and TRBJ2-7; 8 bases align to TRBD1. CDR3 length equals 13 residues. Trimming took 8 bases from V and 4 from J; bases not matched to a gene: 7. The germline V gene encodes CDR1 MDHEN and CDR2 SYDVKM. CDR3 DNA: TGTGCCAGCCTAGACAGGGGCAATTACGAGCAGTACTTC. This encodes CASLDRGNYEQYF. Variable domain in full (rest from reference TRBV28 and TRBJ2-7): DVKVTQSSRYLVKRTGEKVFLECVQDMDHENMFWYRQDPGLGLRLIYFSYDVKMKEKGDIPEGYSVSREKKERFSLILESASTNQTSMYLCASLDRGNYEQYFGPGTRLTVT.

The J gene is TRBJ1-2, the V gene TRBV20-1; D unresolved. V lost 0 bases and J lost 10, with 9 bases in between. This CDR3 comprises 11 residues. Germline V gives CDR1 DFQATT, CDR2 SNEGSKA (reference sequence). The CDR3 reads CSARDWAAYTF. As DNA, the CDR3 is TGCAGTGCTAGAGATTGGGCAGCCTACACCTTC.

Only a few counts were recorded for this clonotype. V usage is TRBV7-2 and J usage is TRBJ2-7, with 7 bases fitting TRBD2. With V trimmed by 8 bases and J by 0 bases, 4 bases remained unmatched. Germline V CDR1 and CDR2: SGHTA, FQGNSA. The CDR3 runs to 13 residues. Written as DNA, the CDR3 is TGTGCCAGCGGGAGGGGTAGCTCCTACGAGCAGTACTTC. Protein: CASGRGSSYEQYF.

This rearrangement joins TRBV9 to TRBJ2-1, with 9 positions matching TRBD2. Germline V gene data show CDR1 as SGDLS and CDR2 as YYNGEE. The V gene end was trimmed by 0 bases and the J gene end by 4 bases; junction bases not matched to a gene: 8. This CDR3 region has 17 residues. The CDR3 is CASSVGPAGGRYNEQFF. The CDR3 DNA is TGTGCCAGCAGCGTAGGGCCAGCGGGAGGCAGGTACAATGAGCAGTTCTTC.

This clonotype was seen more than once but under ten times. This CDR3 is CASSEAGRGVYEQYF. CDR3 nucleotides: TGTGCCAGCAGTGAAGCCGGCAGGGGGGTCTACGAGCAGTACTTC. V usage is TRBV6-1 and J usage is TRBJ2-7, with a possible D match to TRBD1 (7 bases). V shed 0 bases and J shed 3 bases, with 12 bases lying between them. CDR1 and CDR2 from the germline V gene are MNHNS and SASEGT. The CDR3 contains 15 residues.

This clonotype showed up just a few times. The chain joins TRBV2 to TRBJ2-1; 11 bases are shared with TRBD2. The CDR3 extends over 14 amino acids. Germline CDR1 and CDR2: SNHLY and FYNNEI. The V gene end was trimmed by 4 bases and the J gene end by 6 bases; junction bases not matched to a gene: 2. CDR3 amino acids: CASSVLAGGNEQFF. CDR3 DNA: TGTGCCAGCAGTGTTCTAGCGGGAGGCAATGAGCAGTTCTTC.

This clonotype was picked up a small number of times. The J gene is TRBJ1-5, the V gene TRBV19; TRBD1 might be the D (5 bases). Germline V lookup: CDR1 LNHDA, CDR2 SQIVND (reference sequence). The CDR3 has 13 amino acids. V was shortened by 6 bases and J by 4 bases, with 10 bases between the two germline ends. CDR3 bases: TGTGCCAGTAGCCCGGGGACGAATCAGCCCCAGCATTTT. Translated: CASSPGTNQPQHF.

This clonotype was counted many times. The CDR3 loop reads CASSLTSGSQETQYF. For the CDR3, the DNA is TGCGCCAGCAGCTTGACTAGCGGGAGCCAAGAGACCCAGTACTTC. The rearrangement uses TRBV5-1 and TRBJ2-5; 11 bases fit TRBD2. V shed 1 base, J shed 1 base, and the junction held 0 bases outside the gene matches. The CDR3 has 15 residues. Per germline, CDR1 SGHRS and CDR2 YFSETQ.

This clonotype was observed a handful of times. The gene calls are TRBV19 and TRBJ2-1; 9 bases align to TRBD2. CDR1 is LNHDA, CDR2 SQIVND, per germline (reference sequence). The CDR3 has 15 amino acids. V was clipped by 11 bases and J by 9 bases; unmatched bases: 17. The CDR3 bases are TGTGCCTGGGGTCGAGCGGGGGGCATGATTGGTGAGCAGTTCTTC. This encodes CAWGRAGGMIGEQFF. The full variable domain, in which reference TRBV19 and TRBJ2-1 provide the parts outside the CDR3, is DGGITQSPKYLFRKEGQNVTLSCEQNLNHDAMYWYRQDPGQGLRLIYYSQIVNDFQKGDIAEGYSVSREKKESFPLTVTSAQKNPTAFYLCAWGRAGGMIGEQFFGPGTRLTVL.

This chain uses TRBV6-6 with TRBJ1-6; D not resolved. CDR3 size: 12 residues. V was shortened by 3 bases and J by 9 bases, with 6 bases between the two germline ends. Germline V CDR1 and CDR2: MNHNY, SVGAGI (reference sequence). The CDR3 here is CASSYTRSPLHF. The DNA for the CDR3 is TGTGCCAGCAGTTATACCCGTTCACCCCTCCACTTT.

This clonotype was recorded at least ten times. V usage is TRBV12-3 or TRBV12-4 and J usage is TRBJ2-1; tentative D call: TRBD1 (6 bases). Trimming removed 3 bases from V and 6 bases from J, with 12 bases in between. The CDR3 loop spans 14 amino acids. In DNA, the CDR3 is TGTGCCAGCAGTTTGTCCGGGACAAGCAATGAGCAGTTCTTC. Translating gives CASSLSGTSNEQFF.

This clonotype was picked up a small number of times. CDR3 protein: CSVVVWSDSSYEQYF. The DNA of the CDR3 is TGCAGCGTTGTTGTTTGGTCGGACAGTTCCTACGAGCAGTACTTC. The chain couples TRBV29-1 to TRBJ2-7; D is possibly TRBD1 (6 bases). Germline CDR1 reads SQVTM; CDR2 reads ANQGSEA. With 4 bases removed from V and 1 base from J, the gap between germline ends came to 17 bases. This CDR3 has 15 residues.

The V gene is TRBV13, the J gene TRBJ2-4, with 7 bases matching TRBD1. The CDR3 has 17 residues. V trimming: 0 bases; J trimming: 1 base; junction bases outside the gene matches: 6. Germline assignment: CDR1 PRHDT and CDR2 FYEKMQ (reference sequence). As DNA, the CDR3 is TGTGCCAGCAGCTTAGGCCTTTGGACAGGTGCCAAAAACATTCAGTACTTC. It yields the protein CASSLGLWTGAKNIQYF.